Each of the 3 T cell receptor beta chains below was sequenced from the same sample in a study of cytomegalovirus exposure and HLA in healthy donors (dated by TCRdb to the late 2010s). Library preparation employed the immunoSEQ multiplex PCR assay. A mixture of 60 forward primers for TCR Vbeta segments and 13 reverse primers for TCR Jbeta segments was used in the multiplex PCR. TCRdb obtained this table from immuneACCESS and retained in-frame rearrangements with V and J assigned. These tables miss some clones; where compared with another copy, unresolved V genes account for less than half of the shortfall, and the remainder is unexplained. The sample data list 80,000 to 100,000 clones, and about 81% of these were observed just once. The ten largest clonotypes hold 1.4% of the sample. Sequenced material: PBMCs. All receptors come from a man in his forties in good health and CMV-seronegative.

The V and J genes are TRBV12-5 and TRBJ2-2; D unresolved. Trimming left V 6 bases short and J 6 bases short, with 2 bases between. CDR1 and CDR2 from the germline V gene are LGHNT and FRNRAP. The CDR3 spans 10 residues. For the CDR3, the DNA is TGTGCTAGTGGCGCCGGGGAGCTGTTTTTT. It is translated as CASGAGELFF.

The V call is TRBV10-2, the J call TRBJ1-4; weak D call: TRBD1 (6 bases). The CDR3 consists of 16 residues. Trimming cost V 2 bases and J 2 bases, with 12 bases left between them. Germline assignment: CDR1 WSHSY and CDR2 SAAADI. CDR3 DNA: TGCGCCAGCAGTGAGAGGGACACCTTTACTAATGAAAAACTGTTTTTT. Encoded protein: CASSERDTFTNEKLFF.

This sequence joins TRBV19 and TRBJ1-1; D is undetermined. The CDR3 extends over 13 amino acids. Germline CDR1 reads LNHDA; CDR2 reads SQIVND (reference sequence). Trimming left V 0 bases short and J 4 bases short, with 6 bases between. The CDR3 here is CASSIESSTEAFF. Written as DNA, the CDR3 is TGTGCCAGTAGTATAGAGAGTAGCACTGAAGCTTTCTTT.